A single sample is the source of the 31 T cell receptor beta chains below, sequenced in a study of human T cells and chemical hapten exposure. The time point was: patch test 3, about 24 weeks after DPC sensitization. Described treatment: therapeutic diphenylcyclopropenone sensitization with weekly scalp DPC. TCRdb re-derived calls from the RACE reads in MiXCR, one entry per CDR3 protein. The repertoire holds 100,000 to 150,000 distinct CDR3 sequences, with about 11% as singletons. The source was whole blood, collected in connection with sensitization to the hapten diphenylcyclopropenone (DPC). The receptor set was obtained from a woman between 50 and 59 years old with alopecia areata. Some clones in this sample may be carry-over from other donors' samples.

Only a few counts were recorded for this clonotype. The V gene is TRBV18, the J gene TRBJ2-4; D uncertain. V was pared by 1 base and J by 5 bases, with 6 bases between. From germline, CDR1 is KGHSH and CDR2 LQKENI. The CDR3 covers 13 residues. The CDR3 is CASSPLRQNIQYF. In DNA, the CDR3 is TGTGCCAGCTCACCACTCAGACAAAACATTCAGTACTTC.

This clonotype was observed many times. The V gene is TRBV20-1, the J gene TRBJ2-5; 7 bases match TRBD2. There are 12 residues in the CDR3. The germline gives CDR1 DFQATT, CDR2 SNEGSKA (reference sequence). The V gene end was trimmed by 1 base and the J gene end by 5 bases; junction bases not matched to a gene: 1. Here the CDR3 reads CSARGGGETQYF. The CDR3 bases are TGCAGTGCTAGAGGGGGGGGGGAGACCCAGTACTTC.

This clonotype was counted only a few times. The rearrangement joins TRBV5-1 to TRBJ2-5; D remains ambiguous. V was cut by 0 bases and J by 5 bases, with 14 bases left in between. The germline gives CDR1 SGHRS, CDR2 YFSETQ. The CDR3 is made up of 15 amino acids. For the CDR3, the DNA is TGCGCCAGCAGCTTGGGAGGCTCCGGGCGGGAGACCCAGTACTTC. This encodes CASSLGGSGRETQYF.

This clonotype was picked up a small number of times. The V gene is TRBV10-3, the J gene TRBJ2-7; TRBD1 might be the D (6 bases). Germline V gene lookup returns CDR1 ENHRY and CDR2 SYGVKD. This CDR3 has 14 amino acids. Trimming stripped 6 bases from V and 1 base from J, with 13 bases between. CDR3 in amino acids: CAISHRDTSYEQYF. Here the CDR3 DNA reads TGTGCCATCAGCCACCGGGACACATCCTACGAGCAGTACTTC.

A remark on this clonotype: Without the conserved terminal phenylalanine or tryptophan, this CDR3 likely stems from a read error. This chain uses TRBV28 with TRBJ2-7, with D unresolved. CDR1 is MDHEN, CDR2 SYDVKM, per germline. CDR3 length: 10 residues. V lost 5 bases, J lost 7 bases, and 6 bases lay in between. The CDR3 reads CASSGLEQYS. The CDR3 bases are TGTGCCAGCAGTGGCCTAGAGCAGTACTCC.

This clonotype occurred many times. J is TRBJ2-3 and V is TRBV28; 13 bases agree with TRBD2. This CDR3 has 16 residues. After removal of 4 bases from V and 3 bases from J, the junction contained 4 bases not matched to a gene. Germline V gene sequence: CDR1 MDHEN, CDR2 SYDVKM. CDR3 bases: TGTGCCAGCAGTTCAAAACTAGCGGGAGGGACAGATACGCAGTATTTT. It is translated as CASSSKLAGGTDTQYF.

The CDR3, as DNA: TGTGCCAGCAGCCTAGGACTAGCGGCCTTCCAAGAGACCCAGTACTTC. It translates to CASSLGLAAFQETQYF. This chain joins TRBV6-2 or TRBV6-3 and TRBJ2-5; 10 bases map to TRBD2. This CDR3 region has 16 residues. V was pared by 6 bases and J by 1 base, with 8 bases of the junction left unmatched. Germline-derived CDR1 and CDR2 are MNHEY and SVGEGT.

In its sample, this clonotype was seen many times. The CDR3 coding sequence is TGTGCCAGCAGACTCGTTGGGACTAGCGGAAAAACGCTCTACGAGCAGTACTTC. Amino acids: CASRLVGTSGKTLYEQYF. The chain combines TRBV6-5 with TRBJ2-7, with TRBD2 identical over 11 bases. The trim removed 6 bases at V and 3 bases at J, leaving 16 bases unmatched. The CDR3 has 18 residues. Germline V gives CDR1 MNHEY, CDR2 SVGAGI.

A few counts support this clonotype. CDR3: CASSPRGNTEAFF. The CDR3 DNA reads TGTGCCAGCAGTCCCAGGGGGAACACTGAAGCTTTCTTT. V and J are TRBV6-1 and TRBJ1-1; tentative D call: TRBD1 (6 bases). Germline-derived CDR1 and CDR2 are MNHNS and SASEGT. Trimming stripped 5 bases from V and 1 base from J, with 8 bases between. The CDR3 is 13 residues long.

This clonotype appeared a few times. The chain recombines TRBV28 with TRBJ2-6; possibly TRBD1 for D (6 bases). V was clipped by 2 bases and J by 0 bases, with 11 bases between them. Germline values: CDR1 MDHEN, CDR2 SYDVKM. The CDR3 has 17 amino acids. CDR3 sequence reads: CASSLGGVISGANVLTF. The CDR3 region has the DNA TGTGCCAGCAGTTTAGGGGGCGTAATCTCTGGGGCCAACGTCCTGACTTTC.

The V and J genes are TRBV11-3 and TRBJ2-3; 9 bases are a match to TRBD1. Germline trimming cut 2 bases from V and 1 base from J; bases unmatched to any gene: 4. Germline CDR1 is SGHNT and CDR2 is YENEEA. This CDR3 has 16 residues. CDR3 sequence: CASSLLTGGGTDTQYF. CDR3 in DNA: TGTGCCAGCAGCTTACTGACAGGGGGAGGCACAGATACGCAGTATTTT.

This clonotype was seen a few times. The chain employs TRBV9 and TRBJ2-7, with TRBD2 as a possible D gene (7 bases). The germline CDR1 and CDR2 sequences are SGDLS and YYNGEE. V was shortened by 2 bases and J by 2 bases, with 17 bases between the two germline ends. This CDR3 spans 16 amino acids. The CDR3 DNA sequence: TGTGCCAGCAGCGTTCATGGCGGGGGCCAGACCTACGAGCAGTACTTC. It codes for CASSVHGGGQTYEQYF.

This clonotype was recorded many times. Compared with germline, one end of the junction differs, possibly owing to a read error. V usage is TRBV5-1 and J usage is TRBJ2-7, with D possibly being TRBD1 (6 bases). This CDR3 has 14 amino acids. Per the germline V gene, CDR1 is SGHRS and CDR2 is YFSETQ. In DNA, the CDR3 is TGTGCCAGCAGCTTGGTGGCAGGGGCTTACGAGCAGTACTTC. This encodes CASSLVAGAYEQYF.

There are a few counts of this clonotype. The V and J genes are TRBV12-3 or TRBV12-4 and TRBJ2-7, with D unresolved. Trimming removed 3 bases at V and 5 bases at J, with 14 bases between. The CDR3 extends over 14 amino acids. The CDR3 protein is CASSFGNRGDEQYF. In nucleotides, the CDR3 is TGTGCCAGCAGTTTCGGAAACCGAGGTGACGAGCAGTACTTC.

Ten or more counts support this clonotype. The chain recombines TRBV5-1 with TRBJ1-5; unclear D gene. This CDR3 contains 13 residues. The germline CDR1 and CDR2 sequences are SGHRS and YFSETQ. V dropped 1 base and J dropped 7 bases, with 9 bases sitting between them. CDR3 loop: CASSLIGDQPQHF. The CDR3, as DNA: TGCGCCAGCAGCTTGATTGGCGACCAGCCCCAGCATTTT.

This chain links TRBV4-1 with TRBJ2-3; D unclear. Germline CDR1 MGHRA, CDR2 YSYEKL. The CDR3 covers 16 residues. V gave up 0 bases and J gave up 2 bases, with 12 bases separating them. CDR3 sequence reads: CASSQDGTFNTDTQYF. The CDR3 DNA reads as TGCGCCAGCAGCCAAGATGGCACTTTTAACACAGATACGCAGTATTTT.

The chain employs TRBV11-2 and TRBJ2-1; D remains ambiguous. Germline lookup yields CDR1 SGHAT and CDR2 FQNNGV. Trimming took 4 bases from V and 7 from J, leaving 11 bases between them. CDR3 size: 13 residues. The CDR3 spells CASSSVLVNEQFF. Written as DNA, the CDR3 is TGTGCCAGCAGCTCAGTCTTGGTTAATGAGCAGTTCTTC.

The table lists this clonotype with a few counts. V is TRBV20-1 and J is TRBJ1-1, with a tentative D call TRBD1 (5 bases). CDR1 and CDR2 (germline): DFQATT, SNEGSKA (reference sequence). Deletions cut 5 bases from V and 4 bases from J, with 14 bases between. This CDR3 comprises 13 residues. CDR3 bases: TGCAGTGCTGGCCCCGGGGGTAGCACTGAAGCTTTCTTT. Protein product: CSAGPGGSTEAFF.

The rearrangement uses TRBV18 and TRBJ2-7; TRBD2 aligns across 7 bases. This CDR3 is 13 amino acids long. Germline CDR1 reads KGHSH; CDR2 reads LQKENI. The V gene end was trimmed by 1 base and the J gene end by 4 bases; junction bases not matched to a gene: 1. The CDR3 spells CASSPRGGYEQYF. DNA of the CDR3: TGTGCCAGCTCACCACGGGGGGGGTACGAGCAGTACTTC.

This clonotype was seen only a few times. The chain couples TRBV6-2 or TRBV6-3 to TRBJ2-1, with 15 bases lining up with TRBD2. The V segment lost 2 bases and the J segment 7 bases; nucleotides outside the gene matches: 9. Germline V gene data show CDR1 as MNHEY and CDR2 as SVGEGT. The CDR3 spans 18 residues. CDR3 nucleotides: TGTGCCAGCAGTTACCGCTCCGCCGGGACTAGCGGGAGGAATGAGCAGTTCTTC. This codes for CASSYRSAGTSGRNEQFF.

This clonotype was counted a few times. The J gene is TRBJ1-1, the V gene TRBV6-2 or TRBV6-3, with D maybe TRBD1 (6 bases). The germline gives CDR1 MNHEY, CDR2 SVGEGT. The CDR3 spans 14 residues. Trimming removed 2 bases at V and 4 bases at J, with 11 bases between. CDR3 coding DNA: TGTGCCAGCAGTTACGCCGGGGGCGTCACTGAAGCTTTCTTT. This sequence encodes CASSYAGGVTEAFF.

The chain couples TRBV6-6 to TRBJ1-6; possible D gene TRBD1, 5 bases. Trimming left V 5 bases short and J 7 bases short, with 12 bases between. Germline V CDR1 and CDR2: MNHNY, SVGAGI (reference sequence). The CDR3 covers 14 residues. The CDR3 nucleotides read TGTGCCAGCAGTGGGGGGACCACGAATTCACCCCTCCACTTT. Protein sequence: CASSGGTTNSPLHF.

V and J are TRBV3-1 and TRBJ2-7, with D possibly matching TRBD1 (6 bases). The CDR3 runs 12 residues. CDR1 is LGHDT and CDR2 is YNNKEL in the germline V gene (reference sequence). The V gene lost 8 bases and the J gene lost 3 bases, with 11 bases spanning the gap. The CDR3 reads CASSDSHYEQYF. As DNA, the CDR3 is TGTGCCAGCTCGGACAGTCACTACGAGCAGTACTTC.

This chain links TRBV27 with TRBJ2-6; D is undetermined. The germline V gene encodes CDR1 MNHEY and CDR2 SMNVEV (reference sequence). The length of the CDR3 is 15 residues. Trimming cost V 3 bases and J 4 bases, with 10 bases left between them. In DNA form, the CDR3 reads TGTGCCAGCAGTTTCTGGGAAACCGGGGCCAACGTCCTGACTTTC. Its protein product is CASSFWETGANVLTF.

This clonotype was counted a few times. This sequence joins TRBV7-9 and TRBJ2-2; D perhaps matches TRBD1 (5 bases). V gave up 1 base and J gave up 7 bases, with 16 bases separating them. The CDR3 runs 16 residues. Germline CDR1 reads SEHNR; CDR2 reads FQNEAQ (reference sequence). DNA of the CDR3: TGTGCCAGCAGCTTAGGACGCCTCCCAGGGCTCGGGGAGCTGTTTTTT. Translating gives CASSLGRLPGLGELFF.

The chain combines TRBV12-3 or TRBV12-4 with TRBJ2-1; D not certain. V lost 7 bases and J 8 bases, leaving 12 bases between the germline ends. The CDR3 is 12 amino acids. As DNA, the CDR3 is TGTGCCAGCACCCCCTCTAGACATGAGCAGTTCTTC. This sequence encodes CASTPSRHEQFF.

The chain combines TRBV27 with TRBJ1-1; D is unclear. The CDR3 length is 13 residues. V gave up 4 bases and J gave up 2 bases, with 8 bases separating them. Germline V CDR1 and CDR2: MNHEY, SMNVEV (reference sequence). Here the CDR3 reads CASSSSLNTEAFF. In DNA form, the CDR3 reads TGTGCCAGCAGTTCCTCTCTAAACACTGAAGCTTTCTTT.

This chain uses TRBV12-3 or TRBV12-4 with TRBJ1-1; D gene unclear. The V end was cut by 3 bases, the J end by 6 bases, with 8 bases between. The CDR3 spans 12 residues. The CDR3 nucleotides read TGTGCCAGCAGTTTCGGGCAGGCTGAAGCTTTCTTT. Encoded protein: CASSFGQAEAFF.

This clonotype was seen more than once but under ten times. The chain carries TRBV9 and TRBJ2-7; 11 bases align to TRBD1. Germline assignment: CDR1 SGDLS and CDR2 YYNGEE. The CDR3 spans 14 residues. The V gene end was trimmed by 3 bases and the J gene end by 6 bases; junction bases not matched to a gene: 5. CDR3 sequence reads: CASSDTGTGGEQYF. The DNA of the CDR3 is TGTGCCAGCAGCGATACCGGGACAGGGGGCGAGCAGTACTTC.

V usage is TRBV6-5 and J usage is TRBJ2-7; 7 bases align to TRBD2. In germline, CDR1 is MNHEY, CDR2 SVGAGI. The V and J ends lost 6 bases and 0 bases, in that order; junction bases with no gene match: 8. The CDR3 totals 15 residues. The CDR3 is CASRSLAGYSYEQYF. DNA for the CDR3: TGTGCCAGCAGGTCTTTAGCGGGCTACTCCTACGAGCAGTACTTC.

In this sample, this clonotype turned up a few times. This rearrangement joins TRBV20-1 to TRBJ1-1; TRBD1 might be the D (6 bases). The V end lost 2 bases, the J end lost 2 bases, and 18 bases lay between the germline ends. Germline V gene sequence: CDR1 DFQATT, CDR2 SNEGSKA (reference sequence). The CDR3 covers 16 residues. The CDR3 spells CSARSDRTPRNTEAFF. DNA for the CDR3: TGCAGTGCTAGATCCGACAGGACCCCCCGAAACACTGAAGCTTTCTTT.